A selection of T cell receptor beta chains follows, all from one sample in a study of cytomegalovirus exposure and HLA in healthy donors. Clones were read by immunoSEQ multiplex PCR, and TCRdb kept only the in-frame ones, dropping some. The sample holds under 300,000 clones; about 80% are singletons and the top ten take less than 8.5%. Sequenced sample: PBMCs. These receptors originate from a woman aged 55-75 years in good health and CMV-seropositive. The CDR3 runs from the conserved cysteine through the conserved F or W. The D gene is left open where the match is weak. For some rows the clone size is stated as once, few or many, or as a class when expanded; others skip it.

length,size,V,D,J,CDR3,DNA
16,NA,TRBV7-8,NA,TRBJ2-1,CASSALPRGYINEQFF,TGTGCCAGCAGCGCCCTGCCCAGGGGATATATCAATGAGCAGTTCTTC
15,NA,TRBV5-1,TRBD1,TRBJ2-3,CASSPGTGGTDTQYF,TGCGCCAGCAGCCCCGGGACAGGCGGAACAGATACGCAGTATTTT
13,NA,TRBV6-6,TRBD1,TRBJ1-5,CAITGVVNQPQHF,TGTGCCATCACAGGGGTCGTTAATCAGCCCCAGCATTTT
13,once,TRBV6-5,NA,TRBJ2-2,CASSYSLTGELFF,TGTGCCAGCAGTTACTCCCTCACCGGGGAGCTGTTTTTT
14,NA,TRBV5-5,TRBD1,TRBJ1-5,CASSGGQGFQPQHF,TGTGCCAGCAGCGGGGGACAGGGGTTCCAGCCCCAGCATTTT
15,NA,TRBV19,NA,TRBJ1-2,CASSPQGPGRYGYTF,TGTGCCAGTAGTCCGCAGGGGCCCGGGCGGTATGGCTACACCTTC
10,NA,TRBV20-1,NA,TRBJ2-1,CSASRTTQFF,TGCAGTGCTAGCCGGACTACTCAGTTCTTC
16,NA,TRBV7-3,NA,TRBJ1-1,CASSPDDSTRNTEAFF,TGTGCCAGCAGCCCAGACGACTCCACACGGAACACTGAAGCTTTCTTT
14,NA,TRBV5-1,NA,TRBJ1-4,CASSGRGGGEKLFF,TGCGCCAGCAGCGGGAGGGGCGGTGGTGAAAAACTGTTTTTT
12,NA,TRBV27,NA,TRBJ2-7,CASRGSAYEQYF,TGTGCCAGCAGGGGGAGTGCCTACGAGCAGTACTTC
11,NA,TRBV10-3,NA,TRBJ1-1,CAIGKDRSAFF,TGTGCCATCGGGAAAGACAGGTCGGCTTTCTTT
12,NA,TRBV5-1,NA,TRBJ2-5,CASSLRGETQYF,TGCGCCAGCAGCTTAAGGGGGGAGACCCAGTACTTC
16,NA,TRBV5-1,NA,TRBJ1-2,CASSLELALSTYGYTF,TGCGCCAGCAGCTTGGAACTCGCACTGTCTACCTATGGCTACACCTTC
14,few,TRBV5-1,NA,TRBJ2-2,CASSLTANTGELFF,TGCGCCAGCAGCCTTACAGCGAACACCGGGGAGCTGTTTTTT
15,NA,TRBV7-9,TRBD1,TRBJ2-7,CASSSTRDRVHEQYF,TGTGCCAGCAGCTCAACCCGGGACAGGGTTCATGAGCAGTACTTC
14,NA,TRBV6-6,NA,TRBJ1-4,CASSPQTGNEKLFF,TGTGCCAGCAGCCCCCAAACGGGTAATGAAAAACTGTTTTTT